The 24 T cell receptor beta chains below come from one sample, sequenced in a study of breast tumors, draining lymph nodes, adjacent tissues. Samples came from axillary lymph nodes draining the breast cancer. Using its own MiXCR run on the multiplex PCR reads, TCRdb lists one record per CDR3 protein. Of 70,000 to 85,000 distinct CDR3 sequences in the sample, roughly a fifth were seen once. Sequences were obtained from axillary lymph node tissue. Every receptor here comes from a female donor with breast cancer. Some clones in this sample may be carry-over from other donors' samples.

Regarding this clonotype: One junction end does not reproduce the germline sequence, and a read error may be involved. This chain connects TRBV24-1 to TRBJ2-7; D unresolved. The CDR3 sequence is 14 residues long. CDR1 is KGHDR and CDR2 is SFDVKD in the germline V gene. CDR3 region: CATSDSPPAYEQCF. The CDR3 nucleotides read TGTGCCACCAGTGATTCTCCACCCGCCTACGAGCAGTGCTTC.

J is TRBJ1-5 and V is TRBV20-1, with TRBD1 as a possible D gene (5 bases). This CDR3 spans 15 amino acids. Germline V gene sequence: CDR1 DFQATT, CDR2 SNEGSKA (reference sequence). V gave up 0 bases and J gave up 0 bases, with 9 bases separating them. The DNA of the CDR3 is TGCAGTGCTAGAGATGGGGGAGATAGCAATCAGCCCCAGCATTTT. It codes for CSARDGGDSNQPQHF.

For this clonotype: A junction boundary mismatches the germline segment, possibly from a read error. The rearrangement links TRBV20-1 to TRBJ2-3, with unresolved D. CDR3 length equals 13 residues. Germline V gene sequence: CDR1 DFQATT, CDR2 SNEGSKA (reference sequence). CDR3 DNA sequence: TGCAGTGCTAGACGTCAGGCCTTAGGTACGCGGTATTTT. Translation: CSARRQALGTRYF.

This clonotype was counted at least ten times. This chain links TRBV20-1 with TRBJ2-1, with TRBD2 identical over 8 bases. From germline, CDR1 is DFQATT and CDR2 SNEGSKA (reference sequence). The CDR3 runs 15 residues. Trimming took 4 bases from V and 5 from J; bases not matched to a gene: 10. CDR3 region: CSAIDSGLGHNEQFF. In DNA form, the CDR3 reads TGCAGTGCTATAGATTCGGGACTAGGCCACAATGAGCAGTTCTTC.

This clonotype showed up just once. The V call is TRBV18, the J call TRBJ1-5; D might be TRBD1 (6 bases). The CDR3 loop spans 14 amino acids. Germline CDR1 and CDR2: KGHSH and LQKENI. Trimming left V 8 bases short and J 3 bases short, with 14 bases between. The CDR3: CASTKQGDNQPQHF. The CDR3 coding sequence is TGTGCCAGCACGAAACAGGGAGACAATCAGCCCCAGCATTTT.

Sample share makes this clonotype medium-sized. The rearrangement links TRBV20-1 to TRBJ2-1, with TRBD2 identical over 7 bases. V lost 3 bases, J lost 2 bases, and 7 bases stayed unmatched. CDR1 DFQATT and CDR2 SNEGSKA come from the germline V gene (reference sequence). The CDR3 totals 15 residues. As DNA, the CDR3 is TGCAGTGCTAGGTCCGCGGGAGTGACCTACAATGAGCAGTTCTTC. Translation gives CSARSAGVTYNEQFF.

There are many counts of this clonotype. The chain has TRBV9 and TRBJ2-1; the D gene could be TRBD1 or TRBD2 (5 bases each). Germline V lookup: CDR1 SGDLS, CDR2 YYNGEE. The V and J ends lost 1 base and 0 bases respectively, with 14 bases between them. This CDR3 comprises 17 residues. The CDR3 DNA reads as TGTGCCAGCAGCGTATATGGGGCGGGCAGCTCCTACAATGAGCAGTTCTTC. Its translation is CASSVYGAGSSYNEQFF.

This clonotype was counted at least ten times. CDR3: CSARTGRINQPQHF. In nucleotides, the CDR3 is TGCAGTGCTAGGACAGGGCGGATCAATCAGCCCCAGCATTTT. This sequence joins TRBV20-1 and TRBJ1-5; 7 nucleotides align to TRBD1. CDR1 and CDR2 (germline): DFQATT, SNEGSKA (reference sequence). The trim removed 3 bases at V and 3 bases at J, leaving 5 bases unmatched. The length of the CDR3 is 14 residues.

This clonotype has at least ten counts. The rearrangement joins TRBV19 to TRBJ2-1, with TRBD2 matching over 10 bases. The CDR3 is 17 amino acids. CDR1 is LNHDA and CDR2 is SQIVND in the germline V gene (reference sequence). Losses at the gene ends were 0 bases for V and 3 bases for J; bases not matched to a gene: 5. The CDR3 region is CASSIESSGGFYNEQFF. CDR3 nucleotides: TGTGCCAGTAGTATAGAATCTAGCGGGGGCTTCTACAATGAGCAGTTCTTC.

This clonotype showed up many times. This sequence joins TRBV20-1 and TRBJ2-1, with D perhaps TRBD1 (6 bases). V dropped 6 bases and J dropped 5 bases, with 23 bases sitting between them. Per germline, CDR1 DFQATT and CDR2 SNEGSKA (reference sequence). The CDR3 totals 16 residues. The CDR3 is CSAERQGKYWDNEQFF. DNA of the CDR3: TGCAGTGCAGAGAGGCAGGGGAAGTACTGGGACAATGAGCAGTTCTTC.

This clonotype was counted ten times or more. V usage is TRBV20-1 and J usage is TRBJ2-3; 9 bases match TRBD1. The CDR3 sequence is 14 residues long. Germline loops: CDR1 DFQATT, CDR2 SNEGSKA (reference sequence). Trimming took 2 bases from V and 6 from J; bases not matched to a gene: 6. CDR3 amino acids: CSARKQGAVDTQYF. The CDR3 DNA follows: TGCAGTGCTAGAAAACAGGGGGCGGTGGATACGCAGTATTTT.

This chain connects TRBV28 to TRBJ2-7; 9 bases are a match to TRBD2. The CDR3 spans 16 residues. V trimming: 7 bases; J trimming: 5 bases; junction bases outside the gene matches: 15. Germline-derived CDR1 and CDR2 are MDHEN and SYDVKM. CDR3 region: CASKSERVAGVDEQYF. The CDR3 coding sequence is TGTGCCAGCAAGAGCGAGCGGGTAGCGGGGGTGGACGAGCAGTACTTC.

The CDR3 region has the DNA TGTGCCAGCAGAACCGGCCGGAGGAATTCACCCCTCCACTTT. This sequence encodes CASRTGRRNSPLHF. The chain combines TRBV6-2 or TRBV6-3 with TRBJ1-6; D is uncertain. The V gene's germline CDR1 is MNHEY and CDR2 SVGEGT. Trimming took 6 bases from V and 7 from J, leaving 13 bases between them. The CDR3 runs to 14 residues.

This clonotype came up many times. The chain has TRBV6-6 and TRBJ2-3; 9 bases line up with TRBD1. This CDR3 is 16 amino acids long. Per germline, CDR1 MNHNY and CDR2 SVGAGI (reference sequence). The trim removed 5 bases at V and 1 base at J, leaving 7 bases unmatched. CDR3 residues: CASSQTGGAGTDTQYF. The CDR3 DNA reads TGTGCCAGCAGTCAAACAGGGGGCGCGGGCACAGATACGCAGTATTTT.

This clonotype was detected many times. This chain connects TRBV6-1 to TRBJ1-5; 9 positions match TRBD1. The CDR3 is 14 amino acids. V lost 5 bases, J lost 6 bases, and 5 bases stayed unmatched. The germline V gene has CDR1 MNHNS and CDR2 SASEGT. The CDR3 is CASSPGQGGQPQHF. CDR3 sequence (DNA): TGTGCCAGCAGTCCGGGACAGGGTGGTCAGCCCCAGCATTTT.

CDR3 protein: CASSPLAGGPYEQYF. For the CDR3, the DNA is TGTGCCAGCTCACCCCTAGCGGGAGGGCCCTACGAGCAGTACTTC. This chain links TRBV18 with TRBJ2-7, with 12 bases aligning to TRBD2. Germline V lookup: CDR1 KGHSH, CDR2 LQKENI. CDR3 length equals 15 residues. V lost 3 bases to trimming and J lost 2 bases; unmatched junction nucleotides: 2.

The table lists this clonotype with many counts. DNA for the CDR3: TGTGCCAGCAGCTCCGACATTTACCAAGAGACCCAGTACTTC. Its translation is CASSSDIYQETQYF. The V gene is TRBV5-8, the J gene TRBJ2-5; no definite D call. The CDR3 runs 14 residues. Trimming took 3 bases from V and 0 from J, leaving 9 bases between them. Per germline, CDR1 SGHTS and CDR2 YDEGEE.

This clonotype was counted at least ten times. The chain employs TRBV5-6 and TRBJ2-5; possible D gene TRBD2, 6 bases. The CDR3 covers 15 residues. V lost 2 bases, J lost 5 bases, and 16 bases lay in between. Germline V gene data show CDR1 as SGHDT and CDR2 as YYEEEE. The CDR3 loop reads CASSLRGYGGETQYF. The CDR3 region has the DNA TGTGCCAGCAGCTTACGGGGGTACGGAGGTGAGACCCAGTACTTC.

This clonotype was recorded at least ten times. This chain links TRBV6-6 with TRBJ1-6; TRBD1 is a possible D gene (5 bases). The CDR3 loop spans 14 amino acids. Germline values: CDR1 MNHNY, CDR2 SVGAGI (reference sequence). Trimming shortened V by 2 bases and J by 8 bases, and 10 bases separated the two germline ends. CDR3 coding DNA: TGTGCCAGCAGTTACATGAGGGGAGATTCACCCCTCCACTTT. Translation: CASSYMRGDSPLHF.

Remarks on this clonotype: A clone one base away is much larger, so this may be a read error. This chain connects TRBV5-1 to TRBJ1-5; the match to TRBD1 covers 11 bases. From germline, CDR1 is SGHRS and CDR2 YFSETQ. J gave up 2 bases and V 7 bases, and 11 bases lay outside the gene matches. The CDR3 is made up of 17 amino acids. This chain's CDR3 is CASGPGTGGTGNQPQHF. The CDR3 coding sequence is TGCGCCAGCGGCCCCGGGACAGGGGGGACGGGCAATCAGCCCCAGCATTTT.

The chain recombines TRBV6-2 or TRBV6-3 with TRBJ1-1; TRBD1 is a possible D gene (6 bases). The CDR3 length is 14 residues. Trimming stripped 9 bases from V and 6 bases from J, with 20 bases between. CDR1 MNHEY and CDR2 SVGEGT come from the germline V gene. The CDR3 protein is CASRTASLLAEAFF. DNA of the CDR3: TGTGCCAGTAGGACAGCGTCATTGTTGGCTGAAGCTTTCTTT.

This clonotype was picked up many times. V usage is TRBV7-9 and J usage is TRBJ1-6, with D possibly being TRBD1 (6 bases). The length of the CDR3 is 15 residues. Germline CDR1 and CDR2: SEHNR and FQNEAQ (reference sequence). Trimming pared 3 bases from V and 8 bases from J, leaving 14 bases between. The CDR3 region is CASSFLIQGYSPLHF. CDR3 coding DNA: TGTGCCAGCAGCTTTTTAATCCAGGGGTATTCACCCCTCCACTTT.

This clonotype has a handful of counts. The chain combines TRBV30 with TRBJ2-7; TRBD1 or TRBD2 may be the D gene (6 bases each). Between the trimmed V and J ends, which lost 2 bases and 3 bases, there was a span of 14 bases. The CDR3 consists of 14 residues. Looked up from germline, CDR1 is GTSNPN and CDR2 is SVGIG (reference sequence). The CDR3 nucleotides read TGTGCCTGGAGTCCCCGGGGGACACACTACGAGCAGTACTTC. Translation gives CAWSPRGTHYEQYF.

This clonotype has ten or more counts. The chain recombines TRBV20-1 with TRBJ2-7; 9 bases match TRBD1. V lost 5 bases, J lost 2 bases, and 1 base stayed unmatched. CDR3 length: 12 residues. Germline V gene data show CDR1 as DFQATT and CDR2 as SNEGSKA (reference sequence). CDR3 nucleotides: TGCAGTGCTTGGGACAGGGCCTACGAGCAGTACTTC. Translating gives CSAWDRAYEQYF.